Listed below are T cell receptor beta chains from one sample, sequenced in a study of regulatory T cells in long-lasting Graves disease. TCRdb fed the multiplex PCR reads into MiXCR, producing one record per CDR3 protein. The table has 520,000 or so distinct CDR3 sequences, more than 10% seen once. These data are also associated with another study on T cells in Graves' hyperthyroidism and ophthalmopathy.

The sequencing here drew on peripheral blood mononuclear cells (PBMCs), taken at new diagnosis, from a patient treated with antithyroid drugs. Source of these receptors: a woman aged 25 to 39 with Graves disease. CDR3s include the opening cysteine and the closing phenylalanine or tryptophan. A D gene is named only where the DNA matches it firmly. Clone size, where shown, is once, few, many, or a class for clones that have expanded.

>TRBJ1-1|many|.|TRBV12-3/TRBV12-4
TGTGCCAGCAGTTTACTCCTGGGTGGCACTGAAGCTTTCTTT
CASSLLLGGTEAFF
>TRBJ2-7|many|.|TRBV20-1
TGCAGTGCTAATAACATCGGTAGCGGAGGTTACGAGCAGTACTTC
CSANNIGSGGYEQYF
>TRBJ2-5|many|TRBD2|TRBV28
TGTGCCAGCAGTTTATCCCTCAGACTAGCGGGAGACCCAGAGACCCAGTACTTC
CASSLSLRLAGDPETQYF
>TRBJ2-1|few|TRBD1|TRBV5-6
TGTGCCAGCAGCACCGGGACAGGGTGGTTGAATGAGCAGTTCTTC
CASSTGTGWLNEQFF
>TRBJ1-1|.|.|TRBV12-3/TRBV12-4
TGTGCCAGCAGTTTAGTGGCAGCCAGTGAAGCTTTCTTT
CASSLVAASEAFF
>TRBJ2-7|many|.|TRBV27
TGTGCCAGCGCCATCGGGCAGGGGAAGGCCTCCTACGAGCAGTACTTC
CASAIGQGKASYEQYF
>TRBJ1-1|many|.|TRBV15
TGTGCCACCAGCAGGAGAGGGGCGGGTGAAGCTTTCTTT
CATSRRGAGEAFF
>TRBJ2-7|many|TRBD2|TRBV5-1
TGCGCCAGCAGCAAAGCGGCGGGAGGCGGGTCCTACGAGCAGTACTTC
CASSKAAGGGSYEQYF
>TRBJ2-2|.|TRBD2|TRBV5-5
TGTGCCAGCAGCCAGCCGTGGGGAGCGGGAGATTACACCGGGGAGCTGTTTTTT
CASSQPWGAGDYTGELFF
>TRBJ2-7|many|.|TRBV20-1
TGCAGTGCCAGACCTAGCTCCTACGAGCAGTACTTC
CSARPSSYEQYF
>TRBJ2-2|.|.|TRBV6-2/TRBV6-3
TGTGCCAGCACGAGAGGGGTTTACACCGGGGAGCTGTTTTTT
CASTRGVYTGELFF
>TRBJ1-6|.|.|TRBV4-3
TGCGCCAGCAGCCAAGATAGGCGGGCACAGGCGAGTTCACCCCTCCACTTT
CASSQDRRAQASSPLHF